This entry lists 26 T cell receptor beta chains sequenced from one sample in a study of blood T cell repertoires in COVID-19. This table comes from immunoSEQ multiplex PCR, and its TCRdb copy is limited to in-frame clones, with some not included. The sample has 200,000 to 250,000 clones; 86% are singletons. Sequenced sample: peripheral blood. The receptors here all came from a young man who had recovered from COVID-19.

CDR3 residues: CASSQGILGQTYEQYF. The DNA for the CDR3 is TGTGCCAGCAGCCAAGGTATTTTGGGGCAGACCTACGAGCAGTACTTC. The rearrangement links TRBV3-1 (or the pseudogene TRBV3-2) to TRBJ2-7, with a weak D call TRBD1 (5 bases). The CDR3 runs to 16 residues. Trimming cost V 1 base and J 2 bases, with 15 bases left between them. CDR1 and CDR2 (germline): LGHDT, YNNKEL (reference sequence).

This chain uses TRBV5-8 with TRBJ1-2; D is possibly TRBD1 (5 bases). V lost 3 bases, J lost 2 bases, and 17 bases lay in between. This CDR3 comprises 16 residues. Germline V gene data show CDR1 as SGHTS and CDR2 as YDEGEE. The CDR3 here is CASSSVTDSPNYGYTF. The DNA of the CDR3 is TGTGCCAGCAGCTCCGTTACCGACAGCCCCAACTATGGCTACACCTTC. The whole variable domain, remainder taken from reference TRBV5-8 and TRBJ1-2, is EAGVTQSPTHLIKTRGQQATLRCSPISGHTSVYWYQQALGLGLQFLLWYDEGEERNRGNFPPRFSGRQFPNYSSELNVNALELEDSALYLCASSSVTDSPNYGYTFGSGTRLTVV.

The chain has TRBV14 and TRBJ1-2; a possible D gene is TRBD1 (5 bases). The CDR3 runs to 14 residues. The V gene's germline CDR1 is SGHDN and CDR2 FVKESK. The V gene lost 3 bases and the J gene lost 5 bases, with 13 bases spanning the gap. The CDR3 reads CASSHKPDNYGYTF. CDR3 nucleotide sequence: TGTGCCAGCAGCCACAAACCGGACAATTATGGCTACACCTTC.

CDR3 nucleotide sequence: TGTGCCAGCAGGACTACAGCTTACTCCTACGAGCAGTACTTC. Translation: CASRTTAYSYEQYF. The chain carries TRBV6-6 and TRBJ2-7; tentatively, D is TRBD2 (5 bases). CDR1 and CDR2 from the germline V gene are MNHNY and SVGAGI (reference sequence). V lost 6 bases and J lost 0, with 12 bases in between. CDR3 length: 14 residues.

CDR3 residues: CASSSGTSNGYTF. CDR3 coding DNA: TGTGCCAGCAGTTCTGGGACATCGAATGGCTACACCTTC. This sequence joins TRBV6-6 and TRBJ1-2, with a weak D call TRBD1 (6 bases). This CDR3 contains 13 residues. From germline, CDR1 is MNHNY and CDR2 SVGAGI (reference sequence). The germline V and J ends were trimmed by 4 bases and 6 bases, with 12 bases remaining between them.

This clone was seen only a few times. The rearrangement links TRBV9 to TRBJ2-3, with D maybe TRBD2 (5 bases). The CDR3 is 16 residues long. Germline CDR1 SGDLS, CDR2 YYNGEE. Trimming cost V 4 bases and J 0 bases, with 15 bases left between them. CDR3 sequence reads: CASSPRGGRSTDTQYF. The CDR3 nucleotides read TGTGCCAGCAGCCCAAGAGGCGGGCGGAGCACAGATACGCAGTATTTT. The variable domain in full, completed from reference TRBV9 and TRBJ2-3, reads DSGVTQTPKHLITATGQRVTLRCSPRSGDLSVYWYQQSLDQGLQFLIQYYNGEERAKGNILERFSAQQFPDLHSELNLSSLELGDSALYFCASSPRGGRSTDTQYFGPGTRLTVL.

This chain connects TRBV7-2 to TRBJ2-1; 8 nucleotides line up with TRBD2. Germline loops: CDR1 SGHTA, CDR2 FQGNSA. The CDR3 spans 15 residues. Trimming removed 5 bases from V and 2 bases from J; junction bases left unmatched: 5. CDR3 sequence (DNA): TGTGCCAGCAGCGCGAGCGGGGGCCCCTACAATGAGCAGTTCTTC. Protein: CASSASGGPYNEQFF.

The CDR3 spells CATLDRQNTEAFF. The CDR3, as DNA: TGTGCCACCCTGGACAGGCAGAACACTGAAGCTTTCTTT. This chain joins TRBV19 and TRBJ1-1; 7 positions match TRBD1. Germline CDR1 reads LNHDA; CDR2 reads SQIVND (reference sequence). This CDR3 comprises 13 residues. J was trimmed by 1 base and V by 10 bases; bases with no gene match: 6.

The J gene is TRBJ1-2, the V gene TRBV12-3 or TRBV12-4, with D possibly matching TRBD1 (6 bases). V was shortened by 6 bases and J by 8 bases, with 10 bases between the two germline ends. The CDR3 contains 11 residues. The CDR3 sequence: CASSIQGGYTF. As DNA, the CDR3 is TGTGCCAGCAGCATCCAGGGGGGCTACACCTTC.

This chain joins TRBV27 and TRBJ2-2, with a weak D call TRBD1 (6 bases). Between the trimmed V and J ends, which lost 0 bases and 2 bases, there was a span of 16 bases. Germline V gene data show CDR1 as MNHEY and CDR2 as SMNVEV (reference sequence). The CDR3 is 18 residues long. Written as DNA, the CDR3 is TGTGCCAGCAGTTTATCAAACAGGGCCCCCATTAACACCGGGGAGCTGTTTTTT. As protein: CASSLSNRAPINTGELFF.

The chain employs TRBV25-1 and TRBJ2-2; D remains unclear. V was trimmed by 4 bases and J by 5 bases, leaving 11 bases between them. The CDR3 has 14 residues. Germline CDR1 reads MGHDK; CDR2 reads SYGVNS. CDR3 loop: CASSVRVGTGELFF. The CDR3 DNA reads TGTGCCAGCAGTGTACGCGTCGGGACCGGGGAGCTGTTTTTT.

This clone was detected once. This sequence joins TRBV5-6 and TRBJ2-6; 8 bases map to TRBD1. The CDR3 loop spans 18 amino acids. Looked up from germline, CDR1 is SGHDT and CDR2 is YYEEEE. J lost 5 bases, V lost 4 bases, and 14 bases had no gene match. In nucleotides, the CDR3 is TGTGCCAGCAGCCCAATGACAGGGGCGCAGAATTGGGCCAACGTCCTGACTTTC. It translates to CASSPMTGAQNWANVLTF.

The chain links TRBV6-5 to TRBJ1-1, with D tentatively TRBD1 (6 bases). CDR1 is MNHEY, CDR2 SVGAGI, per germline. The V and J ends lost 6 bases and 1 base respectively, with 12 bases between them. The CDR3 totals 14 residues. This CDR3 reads CASSLLTGNTEAFF. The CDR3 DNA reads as TGTGCCAGCAGCCTGCTGACAGGGAACACTGAAGCTTTCTTT.

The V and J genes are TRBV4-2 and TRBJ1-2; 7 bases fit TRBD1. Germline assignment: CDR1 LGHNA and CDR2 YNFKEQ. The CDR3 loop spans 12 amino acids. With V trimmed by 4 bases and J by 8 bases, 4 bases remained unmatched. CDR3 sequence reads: CASSRQGDGYTF. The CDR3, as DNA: TGTGCCAGCAGCCGACAGGGAGACGGCTACACCTTC.

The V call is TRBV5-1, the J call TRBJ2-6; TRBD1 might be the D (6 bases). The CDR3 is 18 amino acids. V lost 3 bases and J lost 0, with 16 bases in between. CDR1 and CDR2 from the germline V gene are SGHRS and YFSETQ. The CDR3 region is CASSSYRDTSSGANVLTF. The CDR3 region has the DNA TGCGCCAGCAGCTCGTACCGGGACACTAGCTCTGGGGCCAACGTCCTGACTTTC.

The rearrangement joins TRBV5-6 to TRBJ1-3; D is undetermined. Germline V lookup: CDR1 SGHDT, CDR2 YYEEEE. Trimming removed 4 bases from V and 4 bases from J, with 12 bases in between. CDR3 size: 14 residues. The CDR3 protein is CASSTKPGGNTIYF. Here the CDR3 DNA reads TGTGCCAGCAGCACCAAACCAGGAGGAAACACCATATATTTT.

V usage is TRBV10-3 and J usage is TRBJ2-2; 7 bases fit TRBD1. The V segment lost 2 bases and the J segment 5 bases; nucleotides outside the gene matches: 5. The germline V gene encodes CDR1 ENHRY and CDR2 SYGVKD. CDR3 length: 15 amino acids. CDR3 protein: CAISERQGDTGELFF. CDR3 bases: TGTGCCATCAGTGAGAGGCAGGGGGATACCGGGGAGCTGTTTTTT.

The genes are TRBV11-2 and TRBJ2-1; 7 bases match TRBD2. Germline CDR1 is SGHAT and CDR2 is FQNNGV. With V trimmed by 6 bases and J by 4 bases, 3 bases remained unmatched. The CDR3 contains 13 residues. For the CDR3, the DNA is TGTGCCAGCAGGGGGGGGGTTTACAATGAGCAGTTCTTC. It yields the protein CASRGGVYNEQFF.

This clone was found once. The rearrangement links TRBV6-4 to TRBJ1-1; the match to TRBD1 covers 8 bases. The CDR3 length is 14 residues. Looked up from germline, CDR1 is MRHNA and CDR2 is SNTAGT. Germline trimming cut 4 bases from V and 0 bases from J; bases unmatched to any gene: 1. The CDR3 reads CASSVDRVNTEAFF. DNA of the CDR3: TGTGCCAGCAGTGTGGACAGGGTGAACACTGAAGCTTTCTTT.

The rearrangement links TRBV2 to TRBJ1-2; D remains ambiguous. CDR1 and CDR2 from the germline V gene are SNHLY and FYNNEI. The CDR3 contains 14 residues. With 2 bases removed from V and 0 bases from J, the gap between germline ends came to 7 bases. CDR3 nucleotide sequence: TGTGCCAGCAGTGAATCCTCAGCTAACTATGGCTACACCTTC. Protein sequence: CASSESSANYGYTF.

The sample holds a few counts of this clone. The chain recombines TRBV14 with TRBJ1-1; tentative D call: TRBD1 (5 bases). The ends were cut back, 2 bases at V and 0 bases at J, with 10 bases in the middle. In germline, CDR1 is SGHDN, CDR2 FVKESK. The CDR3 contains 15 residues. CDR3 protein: CASSQIRGLNTEAFF. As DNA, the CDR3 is TGTGCCAGCAGCCAAATAAGGGGTTTGAACACTGAAGCTTTCTTT. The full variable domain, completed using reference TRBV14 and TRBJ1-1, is EAGVTQFPSHSVIEKGQTVTLRCDPISGHDNLYWYRRVMGKEIKFLLHFVKESKQDESGMPNNRFLAERTGGTYSTLKVQPAELEDSGVYFCASSQIRGLNTEAFFGQGTRLTVV.

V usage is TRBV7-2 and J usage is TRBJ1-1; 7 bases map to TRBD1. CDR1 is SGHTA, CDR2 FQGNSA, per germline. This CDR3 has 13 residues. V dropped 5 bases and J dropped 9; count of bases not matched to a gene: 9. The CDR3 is CASSATGTEKAFF. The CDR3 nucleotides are TGTGCCAGCAGCGCAACCGGGACAGAAAAAGCTTTCTTT. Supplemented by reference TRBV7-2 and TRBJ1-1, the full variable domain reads GAGVSQSPSNKVTEKGKDVELRCDPISGHTALYWYRQSLGQGLEFLIYFQGNSAPDKSGLPSDRFSAERTGGSVSTLTIQRTQQEDSAVYLCASSATGTEKAFFGQGTRLTVV.

The chain's CDR3 is CASSPGGQPQHF. The CDR3 DNA reads as TGTGCCAGCAGCCCAGGGGGTCAGCCCCAGCATTTT. The genes are TRBV5-6 and TRBJ1-5; TRBD1 agrees at 7 bases. Germline CDR1 SGHDT, CDR2 YYEEEE. V dropped 4 bases and J dropped 6; count of bases not matched to a gene: 1. This CDR3 has 12 residues.

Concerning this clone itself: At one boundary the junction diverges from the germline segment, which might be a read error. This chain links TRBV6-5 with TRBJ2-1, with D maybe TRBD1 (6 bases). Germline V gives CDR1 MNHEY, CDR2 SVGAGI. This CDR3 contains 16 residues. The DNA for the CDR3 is TGTGCCAACAGTTACTCTGGGACATCCAGCTACAATGAGCAGTTCTTC. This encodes CANSYSGTSSYNEQFF.

CDR3 sequence reads: CASSSGNSPLHF. In nucleotides, the CDR3 is TGTGCCAGCAGTTCCGGGAATTCACCCCTCCACTTT. The chain has TRBV6-5 and TRBJ1-6; the D is unclear. Germline V gene sequence: CDR1 MNHEY, CDR2 SVGAGI. This CDR3 contains 12 residues. Trimming removed 4 bases at V and 7 bases at J, with 5 bases between.

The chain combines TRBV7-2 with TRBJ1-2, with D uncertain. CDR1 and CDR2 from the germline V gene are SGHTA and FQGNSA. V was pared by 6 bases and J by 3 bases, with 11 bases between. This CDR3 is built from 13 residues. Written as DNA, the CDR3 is TGTGCCAGCAGTGGTAGTTCCTACTATGGCTACACCTTC. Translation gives CASSGSSYYGYTF.